The 26 T cell receptor beta chains below were found in one sample sequenced in a study of T cell responses to AZD1222 COVID-19 vaccine. The data were produced by immunoSEQ multiplex PCR, yet TCRdb's version contains in-frame clones alone and is incomplete. The sample includes about 39,000 clones, approximately 85% seen only once; the top ten take approximately 26%. The starting material was peripheral blood, obtained 28 days after the second dose of the MenACWY control vaccine. These receptor sequences come from an adult who received the MenACWY meningococcal vaccine as a control.

This clone was counted once. This sequence joins TRBV5-1 and TRBJ2-3; D perhaps matches TRBD1 (6 bases). Trimming shortened V by 0 bases and J by 5 bases, and 16 bases separated the two germline ends. Germline CDR1 is SGHRS and CDR2 is YFSETQ. CDR3 length: 16 amino acids. The CDR3 protein is CASSLGSLKQGDTQYF. The CDR3 bases are TGCGCCAGCAGCTTGGGATCTCTGAAACAGGGAGATACGCAGTATTTT.

This clone has a single count. The rearrangement joins TRBV28 to TRBJ2-5; D is perhaps TRBD1 or TRBD2 (7 bases each). CDR3 size: 14 residues. Per germline, CDR1 MDHEN and CDR2 SYDVKM. V was trimmed by 3 bases and J by 4 bases, leaving 12 bases between them. CDR3 residues: CASSFIRGGETQYF. CDR3 bases: TGTGCCAGCAGTTTCATCAGGGGGGGAGAGACCCAGTACTTC.

J is TRBJ2-2 and V is TRBV5-4; 8 bases agree with TRBD2. CDR1 SGHNT and CDR2 YYREEE come from the germline V gene (reference sequence). The CDR3 has 16 residues. V lost 4 bases, J lost 7 bases, and 12 bases stayed unmatched. The CDR3 sequence is CASSPGLGGRIGELFF. The DNA for the CDR3 is TGTGCCAGCAGCCCGGGACTAGGGGGGAGGATCGGGGAGCTGTTTTTT.

The chain combines TRBV3-1 (or the pseudogene TRBV3-2) with TRBJ2-7, with a tentative D call TRBD2 (5 bases). The CDR3 has 13 residues. The V end was cut by 4 bases, the J end by 8 bases, with 15 bases between. Looked up from germline, CDR1 is LGHDT and CDR2 is YNNKEL (reference sequence). CDR3 amino acids: CASSLRVGDKQYF. For the CDR3, the DNA is TGTGCCAGCAGCCTTCGAGTCGGGGATAAGCAGTACTTC.

This chain's CDR3 is CASSLGASFFGEQFF. The CDR3 bases are TGCGCCAGCAGCTTGGGGGCTAGCTTTTTCGGTGAGCAGTTCTTC. V gene TRBV5-1 combines with J gene TRBJ2-1; TRBD2 might be the D (5 bases). Germline V gene lookup returns CDR1 SGHRS and CDR2 YFSETQ. This CDR3 has 15 amino acids. V was shortened by 0 bases and J by 9 bases, with 16 bases between the two germline ends.

Comment on this clone: The same CDR3 is also encoded by other DNA sequences in this sample. The chain carries TRBV19 and TRBJ2-7; D is uncertain. V was cut by 5 bases and J by 3 bases, with 11 bases left in between. Germline-derived CDR1 and CDR2 are LNHDA and SQIVND (reference sequence). The CDR3 covers 13 residues. The CDR3 loop reads CASSLAGYYEQYF. For the CDR3, the DNA is TGTGCCAGTAGTCTGGCAGGATACTACGAGCAGTACTTC.

The chain couples TRBV30 to TRBJ2-2, with 9 bases identical to TRBD2. V was clipped by 3 bases and J by 7 bases; unmatched bases: 12. CDR3 length: 16 amino acids. Germline-derived CDR1 and CDR2 are GTSNPN and SVGIG (reference sequence). The CDR3 DNA sequence: TGTGCCTGGAGCAGTGGACTAGCGAGAGCGAGCGGGGAGCTGTTTTTT. Its translation is CAWSSGLARASGELFF.

This sequence joins TRBV27 and TRBJ2-1; D unclear. The CDR3 contains 13 residues. V lost 3 bases to trimming and J lost 10 bases, with 13 bases between them. The germline gives CDR1 MNHEY, CDR2 SMNVEV (reference sequence). CDR3 region: CASSFQEATEQFF. CDR3 DNA: TGTGCCAGCAGTTTTCAGGAAGCGACCGAGCAGTTCTTC.

The J gene is TRBJ2-4, the V gene TRBV10-3; D is uncertain. The CDR3 contains 14 residues. V lost 2 bases and J 4 bases, leaving 9 bases between the germline ends. Per the germline V gene, CDR1 is ENHRY and CDR2 is SYGVKD. CDR3 coding DNA: TGTGCCATCAGTGAGAGCCAGCTAAAAAACATTCAGTACTTC. Protein sequence: CAISESQLKNIQYF.

In this sample, this clone turned up once. CDR3 in amino acids: CAMRVNYGYTF. The CDR3 DNA sequence: TGTGCCATGAGGGTTAACTATGGCTACACCTTC. The V and J genes are TRBV12-3 or TRBV12-4 and TRBJ1-2; D is unresolved. V was trimmed by 10 bases and J by 1 base, leaving 7 bases between them. The CDR3 extends over 11 amino acids.

The chain couples TRBV6-1 to TRBJ1-2; weak D call: TRBD1 (6 bases). The germline CDR1 and CDR2 sequences are MNHNS and SASEGT. The length of the CDR3 is 13 residues. Trimming pared 3 bases from V and 7 bases from J, leaving 12 bases between. The DNA for the CDR3 is TGTGCCAGCAGTGAGTCTCCAGGGGTTGGCTACACCTTC. As protein: CASSESPGVGYTF.

This clone was seen a single time. The chain carries TRBV6-2 or TRBV6-3 and TRBJ1-6; no reliable D call. Looked up from germline, CDR1 is MNHEY and CDR2 is SVGEGT. This CDR3 has 13 amino acids. V gave up 2 bases and J gave up 10 bases, with 9 bases separating them. CDR3 coding DNA: TGTGCCAGCAGTTACGAGTTTCGGTCACCCCTCCACTTT. Translation gives CASSYEFRSPLHF.

The chain couples TRBV19 to TRBJ2-1; 16 bases match TRBD2. J gave up 15 bases and V 10 bases, and 6 bases lay outside the gene matches. The CDR3 sequence is 12 residues long. The germline CDR1 and CDR2 sequences are LNHDA and SQIVND (reference sequence). The chain's CDR3 is CATGTSGRDLFF. The CDR3 bases are TGTGCCACTGGGACTAGCGGGAGGGACCTGTTCTTC.

This chain uses TRBV24-1 with TRBJ2-7; no clear D gene. The CDR3 runs 11 residues. V was clipped by 6 bases and J by 6 bases, with 8 bases between them. Germline assignment: CDR1 KGHDR and CDR2 SFDVKD. The CDR3 loop is CATSYGGEQYF. CDR3 coding DNA: TGTGCCACCAGTTATGGCGGCGAGCAGTACTTC.

This clone occurred once. The chain has TRBV11-2 and TRBJ2-1, with no clear D. Germline CDR1 is SGHAT and CDR2 is FQNNGV. The CDR3 extends over 13 amino acids. Between the trimmed V and J ends, which lost 1 base and 3 bases, there was a span of 4 bases. The CDR3 DNA reads as TGTGCCAGCAGCTTAGGCGGCTACAATGAGCAGTTCTTC. Its translation: CASSLGGYNEQFF.

V and J are TRBV4-2 and TRBJ2-7; D may correspond to TRBD1 or TRBD2 (5 bases each). CDR1 is LGHNA and CDR2 is YNFKEQ in the germline V gene. This CDR3 has 14 amino acids. Trimming took off 1 base at V and 7 bases at J, with 14 bases between the two ends. DNA for the CDR3: TGTGCCAGCAGCCAAGGGGGGTCCCGGAGGGAGCAGTACTTC. Its translation: CASSQGGSRREQYF.

The chain has TRBV5-4 and TRBJ1-2; D not certain. Germline V gene sequence: CDR1 SGHNT, CDR2 YYREEE (reference sequence). V lost 0 bases and J 2 bases, leaving 2 bases between the germline ends. This CDR3 region has 12 residues. In DNA, the CDR3 is TGTGCCAGCAGCTTGGCAAACTATGGCTACACCTTC. This encodes CASSLANYGYTF.

The rearrangement links TRBV6-6 to TRBJ1-6; no clear D. The CDR3 loop spans 10 amino acids. V lost 4 bases to trimming and J lost 15 bases, with 7 bases between them. Germline CDR1 MNHNY, CDR2 SVGAGI (reference sequence). The DNA of the CDR3 is TGTGCCAGCAGTTTCGACGTCCTCCACTTT. It translates to CASSFDVLHF.

This chain links TRBV6-4 with TRBJ2-2; 9 bases map to TRBD1. V lost 7 bases, J lost 8 bases, and 8 bases stayed unmatched. CDR3 size: 14 residues. Germline V lookup: CDR1 MRHNA, CDR2 SNTAGT. CDR3 sequence (DNA): TGTGCCAGCAAACAGGGGGCCCTAGTGGGGGAGCTGTTTTTT. It translates to CASKQGALVGELFF.

The rearrangement links TRBV6-5 to TRBJ1-1, with TRBD1 matching 7 bases. Germline CDR1 and CDR2: MNHEY and SVGAGI. The CDR3 is 13 amino acids. V lost 6 bases and J lost 7; bases outside the gene matches: 8. The DNA for the CDR3 is TGTGCCAGCAGGATGCAGGGGGTCGGTGAAGCTTTCTTT. Translating gives CASRMQGVGEAFF.

This rearrangement joins TRBV6-5 to TRBJ1-4; maybe TRBD1 (5 bases). CDR3 length equals 14 residues. Between the trimmed V and J ends, which lost 6 bases and 4 bases, there was a span of 12 bases. Looked up from germline, CDR1 is MNHEY and CDR2 is SVGAGI. The CDR3 DNA follows: TGTGCCAGCAGCATAACCCAGGGTAATGAAAAACTGTTTTTT. Its translation: CASSITQGNEKLFF.

This rearrangement joins TRBV28 to TRBJ1-1; D remains ambiguous. Germline V gene data show CDR1 as MDHEN and CDR2 as SYDVKM. With 7 bases removed from V and 0 bases from J, the gap between germline ends came to 12 bases. This CDR3 spans 14 amino acids. The CDR3 loop reads CASKVPYMNTEAFF. Here the CDR3 DNA reads TGTGCCAGCAAAGTCCCCTATATGAACACTGAAGCTTTCTTT.

This sequence joins TRBV9 and TRBJ2-1; a possible D gene is TRBD1 (6 bases). Between the trimmed V and J ends, which lost 3 bases and 8 bases, there was a span of 15 bases. The CDR3 has 14 residues. Germline V gives CDR1 SGDLS, CDR2 YYNGEE. The CDR3 nucleotides are TGTGCCAGCAGCGGGAATGGGGGCCGAGATGAGCAGTTCTTC. It encodes CASSGNGGRDEQFF.

The rearrangement uses TRBV5-6 and TRBJ2-4; tentative D call: TRBD1 (5 bases). Germline V lookup: CDR1 SGHDT, CDR2 YYEEEE. There are 13 residues in the CDR3. Trimming took 0 bases from V and 7 from J, leaving 8 bases between them. The DNA of the CDR3 is TGTGCCAGCAGCTTGGAGGGGTCCAACATTCAGTACTTC. Amino acid sequence: CASSLEGSNIQYF.

The table lists this clone with a few counts. The genes are TRBV3-1 (or the pseudogene TRBV3-2) and TRBJ1-1; 7 nucleotides match TRBD1. V gave up 5 bases and J gave up 10 bases; unmatched junction bases: 7. Germline CDR1 reads LGHDT; CDR2 reads YNNKEL (reference sequence). The CDR3 has 12 residues. The CDR3 DNA follows: TGTGCCAGCAGCTTACAGGGGCTAGGAGCTTTCTTT. Translating it yields CASSLQGLGAFF.

The gene calls are TRBV4-1 and TRBJ2-1; D remains unclear. Germline V gene lookup returns CDR1 MGHRA and CDR2 YSYEKL. Trimming left V 1 base short and J 0 bases short, with 16 bases between. The CDR3 contains 18 residues. CDR3 loop: CASSQVPPAVSSYNEQFF. CDR3 bases: TGCGCCAGCAGCCAAGTTCCCCCGGCCGTGAGCTCCTACAATGAGCAGTTCTTC.